The next 16 T cell receptor beta chains were all read from a single sample in a study of CD8 T cells in Susac syndrome. Random hexamers were used to reverse transcribe an amount of about 0.5 to 1 ug RNA. One entry per CDR3 protein, called by TCRdb with MiXCR from the immunoSEQ multiplex PCR reads. The profile shows under 95,000 distinct CDR3 sequences, more than 85% of them singletons. The specimen sequenced was CD8+ T cells from PBMCs. The receptors come from a human donor with Susac syndrome.

The chain uses TRBV5-1 and TRBJ2-1; TRBD2 aligns across 11 bases. The CDR3 sequence is 17 residues long. CDR1 and CDR2 (germline): SGHRS, YFSETQ. Losses at the gene ends were 4 bases for V and 4 bases for J; bases not matched to a gene: 10. CDR3 amino acids: CASSGNSGRAGYNEQFF. CDR3 bases: TGCGCCAGCAGCGGGAATAGCGGGAGGGCCGGATACAATGAGCAGTTCTTC.

The V gene is TRBV20-1, the J gene TRBJ2-1; 10 bases fit TRBD2. The CDR3 is made up of 15 amino acids. V dropped 6 bases and J dropped 6; count of bases not matched to a gene: 11. Germline-derived CDR1 and CDR2 are DFQATT and SNEGSKA (reference sequence). In nucleotides, the CDR3 is TGCAGTGCACGAACCTCGAGCGGGAGGGGCAATGAGCAGTTCTTC. Protein: CSARTSSGRGNEQFF.

This clonotype was seen only once. CDR3 residues: CASSLYGNTEAFF. CDR3 DNA sequence: TGTGCCAGCAGCCTTTACGGAAACACTGAAGCTTTCTTT. The rearrangement joins TRBV3-1 to TRBJ1-1; D is unclear. V dropped 4 bases and J dropped 2 bases, with 8 bases sitting between them. CDR3 length equals 13 residues. CDR1 is LGHDT and CDR2 is YNNKEL in the germline V gene (reference sequence). Drawing the rest from reference TRBV3-1 and TRBJ1-1, the complete variable domain is DTAVSQTPKYLVTQMGNDKSIKCEQNLGHDTMYWYKQDSKKFLKIMFSYNNKELIINETVPNRFSPKSPDKAHLNLHINSLELGDSAVYFCASSLYGNTEAFFGQGTRLTVV.

This chain links TRBV5-6 with TRBJ2-5; the D is unclear. The germline gives CDR1 SGHDT, CDR2 YYEEEE. Trimming shortened V by 2 bases and J by 10 bases, and 15 bases separated the two germline ends. This CDR3 spans 13 amino acids. CDR3 residues: CASSLGSSVSQYF. The CDR3, as DNA: TGTGCCAGCAGCTTAGGTTCCTCGGTGAGCCAGTACTTC.

V is TRBV11-1 and J is TRBJ1-1; D not certain. This CDR3 comprises 12 residues. Germline assignment: CDR1 SGHAT and CDR2 FQDESV (reference sequence). The V gene lost 1 base and the J gene lost 5 bases, with 5 bases spanning the gap. The CDR3 region is CASSLGMTEAFF. Here the CDR3 DNA reads TGTGCCAGCAGCTTAGGGATGACTGAAGCTTTCTTT.

This chain connects TRBV12-3 or TRBV12-4 to TRBJ1-1, with TRBD1 as a possible D gene (5 bases). CDR3 size: 12 residues. V lost 5 bases and J lost 5, with 9 bases in between. The CDR3 coding sequence is TGTGCCAGCAGTAAGGGGAGTACTGAAGCTTTCTTT. Its protein product is CASSKGSTEAFF.

This chain connects TRBV7-8 to TRBJ2-7; D might be TRBD1 (5 bases). The CDR3 consists of 17 residues. V lost 0 bases, J lost 0 bases, and 15 bases lay in between. Per the germline V gene, CDR1 is SGHVS and CDR2 is FQNEAQ. The CDR3 loop is CASSLAFPGGASYEQYF. The CDR3 region has the DNA TGTGCCAGCAGCTTAGCATTTCCGGGTGGGGCCTCCTACGAGCAGTACTTC.

The chain links TRBV28 to TRBJ2-2; maybe TRBD1 (7 bases). The CDR3 loop spans 15 amino acids. The V end was cut by 3 bases, the J end by 5 bases, with 13 bases between. The germline CDR1 and CDR2 sequences are MDHEN and SYDVKM. The CDR3 reads CASSFRGARTGELFF. For the CDR3, the DNA is TGTGCCAGCAGTTTCAGGGGGGCCAGGACCGGGGAGCTGTTTTTT.

The V and J genes are TRBV25-1 and TRBJ2-7; 9 bases are shared with TRBD1. Trimming at V came to 0 bases and at J to 6 bases, leaving 3 bases not matched to a gene. The CDR3 contains 14 residues. The germline V gene encodes CDR1 MGHDK and CDR2 SYGVNS. DNA for the CDR3: TGTGCCAGCAGTGAATACGCGACAGGGGGCGAGCAGTACTTC. Its translation: CASSEYATGGEQYF.

The chain carries TRBV5-4 and TRBJ1-1; D remains unclear. Trimming stripped 4 bases from V and 6 bases from J, with 10 bases between. Germline CDR1 reads SGHNT; CDR2 reads YYREEE (reference sequence). The CDR3 is 12 amino acids. CDR3 residues: CASSPGLSEAFF. CDR3 nucleotides: TGTGCCAGCAGCCCTGGACTCTCTGAAGCTTTCTTT.

The rearrangement uses TRBV6-6 and TRBJ2-7; TRBD1 aligns across 7 bases. This CDR3 comprises 15 residues. The germline V gene has CDR1 MNHNY and CDR2 SVGAGI (reference sequence). Germline trimming cut 6 bases from V and 2 bases from J; bases unmatched to any gene: 10. This chain's CDR3 is CASSSNRGRTYEQYF. The DNA for the CDR3 is TGTGCCAGCAGCTCTAACAGGGGTCGTACCTACGAGCAGTACTTC.

J is TRBJ1-2 and V is TRBV29-1; 7 nucleotides match TRBD1. The germline CDR1 and CDR2 sequences are SQVTM and ANQGSEA. Trimming took 7 bases from V and 7 from J; bases not matched to a gene: 15. This CDR3 is built from 14 residues. The CDR3 protein is CSAGADRVMGGYTF. Written as DNA, the CDR3 is TGCAGCGCTGGCGCAGACAGGGTGATGGGTGGCTACACCTTC.

The V and J genes are TRBV29-1 and TRBJ2-5, with 7 bases matching TRBD2. The CDR3 is 14 amino acids. V trimming: 5 bases; J trimming: 2 bases; junction bases outside the gene matches: 8. Germline V CDR1 and CDR2: SQVTM, ANQGSEA. CDR3 sequence reads: CSVPSGTVQETQYF. CDR3 bases: TGCAGCGTTCCTAGCGGAACGGTTCAAGAGACCCAGTACTTC.

This rearrangement joins TRBV10-2 to TRBJ2-3; maybe TRBD2 (6 bases). The CDR3 contains 15 residues. Germline CDR1 is WSHSY and CDR2 is SAAADI. Trimming took off 6 bases at V and 2 bases at J, with 15 bases between the two ends. The CDR3 DNA is TGCGCCAGCAGGGATCTAGCGCAAAACACAGATACGCAGTATTTT. Translating gives CASRDLAQNTDTQYF.

The chain is built from TRBV20-1 and TRBJ2-4; D may be TRBD2 (6 bases). Germline V CDR1 and CDR2: DFQATT, SNEGSKA (reference sequence). V was shortened by 1 base and J by 3 bases, with 7 bases between the two germline ends. The CDR3 extends over 13 amino acids. The CDR3 coding sequence is TGCAGTGCTAGAGTAGCGGACAAAAACATTCAGTACTTC. It codes for CSARVADKNIQYF.

V is TRBV3-1 and J is TRBJ2-5; D may be TRBD2 (6 bases). The germline V gene has CDR1 LGHDT and CDR2 YNNKEL (reference sequence). V gave up 8 bases and J gave up 4 bases, with 14 bases separating them. This CDR3 is built from 13 residues. CDR3 coding DNA: TGTGCCAGCGCGGGGCAGGGTCCAGAGACCCAGTACTTC. Encoded protein: CASAGQGPETQYF.